This section outlines one TCR beta chain sequence together with its context. This sample is drawn from a study of blood T cell repertoires in COVID-19. Study information: COVID-19 samples, acute and convalescent, were from the United States, Italy and Spain. From T cells, B-cell-depleted T cells, or PBMCs came the material, which was cDNA or gDNA.

As handled by the study authors: Using reference gene primer amplification, nucleated cell counts were estimated. Here immunoSEQ multiplex PCR was the method, and the copy in TCRdb shows in-frame clones only, minus some. The DNA gave D and trimming, while V, J and clone size come from that table. The table has approximately 66,000 clones, roughly 89% seen once. Between the trimmed V and J ends, which lost 1 base and 2 bases, there was a span of 11 bases. In germline, CDR1 is LGHDT, CDR2 YNNKEL (reference sequence). The CDR3 sequence is 15 residues long. The rearrangement joins TRBV3-1 (or the pseudogene TRBV3-2) to TRBJ2-5; unclear D gene. This TCR came from a man in his fifties or sixties with acute or convalescent COVID-19. Source material: peripheral blood. CDR3 protein: CASSQGVRAQETQYF. The CDR3 nucleotides read TGTGCCAGCAGCCAAGGTGTAAGAGCTCAAGAGACCCAGTACTTC.